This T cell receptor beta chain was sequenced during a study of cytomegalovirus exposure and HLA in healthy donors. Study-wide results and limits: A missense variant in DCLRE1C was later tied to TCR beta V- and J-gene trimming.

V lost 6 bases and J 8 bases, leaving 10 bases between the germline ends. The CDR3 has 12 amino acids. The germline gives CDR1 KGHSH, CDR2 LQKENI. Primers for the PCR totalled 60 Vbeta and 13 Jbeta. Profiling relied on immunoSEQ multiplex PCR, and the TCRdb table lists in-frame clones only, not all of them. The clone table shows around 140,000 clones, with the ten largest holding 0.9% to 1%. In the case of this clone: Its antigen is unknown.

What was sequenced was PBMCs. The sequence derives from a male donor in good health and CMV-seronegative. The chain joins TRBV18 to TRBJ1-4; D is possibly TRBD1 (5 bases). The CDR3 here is CASSQTEEKLFF. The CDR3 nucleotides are TGTGCCAGCTCCCAGACAGAGGAAAAACTGTTTTTT.